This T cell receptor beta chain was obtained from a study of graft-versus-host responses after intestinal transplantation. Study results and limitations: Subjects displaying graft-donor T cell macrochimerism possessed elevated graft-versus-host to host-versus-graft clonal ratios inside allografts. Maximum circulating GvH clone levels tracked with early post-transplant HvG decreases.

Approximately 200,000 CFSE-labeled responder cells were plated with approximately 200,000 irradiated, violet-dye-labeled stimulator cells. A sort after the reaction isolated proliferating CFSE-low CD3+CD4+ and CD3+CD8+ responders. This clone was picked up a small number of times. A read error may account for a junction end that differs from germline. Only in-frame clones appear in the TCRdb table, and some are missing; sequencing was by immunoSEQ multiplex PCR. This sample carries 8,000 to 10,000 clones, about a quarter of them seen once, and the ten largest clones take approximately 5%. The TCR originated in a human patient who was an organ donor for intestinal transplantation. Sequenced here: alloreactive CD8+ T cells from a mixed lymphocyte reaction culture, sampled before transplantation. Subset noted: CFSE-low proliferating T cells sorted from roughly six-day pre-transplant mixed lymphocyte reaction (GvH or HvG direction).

The CDR3: CASSLPPGTEQFF. In DNA, the CDR3 is TGTGCCAGCAGCTTGCCTCCCGGGACCGAGCAGTTCTTC. This rearrangement joins TRBV5-3 to TRBJ2-1; D tentatively fits TRBD1 or TRBD2 (5 bases each). TRBV5-3 is annotated as an ORF whose role is uncertain. CDR3 length: 13 residues.